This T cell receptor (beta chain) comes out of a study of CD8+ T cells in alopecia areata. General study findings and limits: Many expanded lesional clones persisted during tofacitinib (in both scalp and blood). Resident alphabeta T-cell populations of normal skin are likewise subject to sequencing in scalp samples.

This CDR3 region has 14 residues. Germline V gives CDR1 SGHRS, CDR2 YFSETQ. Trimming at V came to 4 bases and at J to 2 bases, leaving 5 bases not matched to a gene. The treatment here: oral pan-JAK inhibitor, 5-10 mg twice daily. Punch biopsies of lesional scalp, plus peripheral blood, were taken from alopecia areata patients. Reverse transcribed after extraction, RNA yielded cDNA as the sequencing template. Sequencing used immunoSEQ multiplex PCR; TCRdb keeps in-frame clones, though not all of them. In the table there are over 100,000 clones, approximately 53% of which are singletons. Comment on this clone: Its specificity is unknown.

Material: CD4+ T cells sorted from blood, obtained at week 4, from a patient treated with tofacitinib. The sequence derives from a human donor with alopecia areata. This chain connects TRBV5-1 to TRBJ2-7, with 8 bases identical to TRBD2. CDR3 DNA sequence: TGCGCCAGCAGCCGAGCGGGAGCAACCTACGAGCAGTACTTC. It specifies CASSRAGATYEQYF.